The sample holds a few counts of the clone carrying this T cell receptor beta chain. The target antigen is unknown. The source of the sample is a study of blood T cells in healthy people across ages. Study results and caveats: Older age coincided with a roughly linear decline in TCR beta diversity per million T cells.

The CDR3 loop spans 12 amino acids. Per germline, CDR1 LGHDT and CDR2 YNNKEL (reference sequence). The germline V and J ends were trimmed by 1 base and 7 bases, with 6 bases remaining between them. Researchers report isolating at least 6 million PBMCs per sample. A J-beta primer mix and a sample-barcoded 5' primer were used in a second PCR of about 7 to 12 cycles. Each CDR3 protein gets one entry after TCRdb re-called the 5' RACE reads with MiXCR. The sample consists of 1.5 million or so distinct CDR3 sequences, roughly two fifths of them appearing once. This TCR derives from a woman aged 18-29 years in good health. The sample comprised blood. The V call is TRBV3-1, the J call TRBJ2-3; D possibly corresponds to TRBD1 (5 bases). CDR3 amino acids: CASSQAGNTQYF. The CDR3 DNA reads TGTGCCAGCAGCCAAGCAGGGAATACGCAGTATTTT.